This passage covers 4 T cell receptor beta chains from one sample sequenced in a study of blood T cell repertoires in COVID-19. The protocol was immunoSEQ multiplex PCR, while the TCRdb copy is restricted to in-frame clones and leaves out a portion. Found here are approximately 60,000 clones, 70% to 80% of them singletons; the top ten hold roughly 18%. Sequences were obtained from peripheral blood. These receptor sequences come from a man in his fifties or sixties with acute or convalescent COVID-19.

The CDR3 DNA reads TGTGCCCGTCGGGGGGGGAGGGCCCAGCCCCAGCATTTT. Residues: CARRGGRAQPQHF. The chain joins TRBV27 to TRBJ1-5; D is perhaps TRBD1 (5 bases). V lost 11 bases, J lost 7 bases, and 18 bases lay in between. Germline CDR1 reads MNHEY; CDR2 reads SMNVEV (reference sequence). The length of the CDR3 is 13 residues.

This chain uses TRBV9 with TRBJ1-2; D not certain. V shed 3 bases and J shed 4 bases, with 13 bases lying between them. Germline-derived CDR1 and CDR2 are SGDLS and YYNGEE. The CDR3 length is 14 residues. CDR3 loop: CASSAQVAGYGYTF. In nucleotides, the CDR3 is TGTGCCAGCAGCGCCCAGGTAGCGGGCTATGGCTACACCTTC.

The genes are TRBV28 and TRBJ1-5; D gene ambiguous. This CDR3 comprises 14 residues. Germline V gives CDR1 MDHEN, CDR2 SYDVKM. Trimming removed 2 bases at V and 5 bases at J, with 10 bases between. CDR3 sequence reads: CASSLSGTDQPQHF. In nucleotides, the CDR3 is TGTGCCAGCAGTTTAAGCGGCACAGATCAGCCCCAGCATTTT.

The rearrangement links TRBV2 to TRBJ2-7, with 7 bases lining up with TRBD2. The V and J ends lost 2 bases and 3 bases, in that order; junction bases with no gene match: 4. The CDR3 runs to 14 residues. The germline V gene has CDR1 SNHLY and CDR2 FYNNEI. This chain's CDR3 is CASSESSGIYEQYF. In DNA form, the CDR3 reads TGTGCCAGCAGTGAATCCAGCGGGATCTACGAGCAGTACTTC. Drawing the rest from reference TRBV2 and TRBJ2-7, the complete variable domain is EPEVTQTPSHQVTQMGQEVILRCVPISNHLYFYWYRQILGQKVEFLVSFYNNEISEKSEIFDDQFSVERPDGSNFTLKIRSTKLEDSAMYFCASSESSGIYEQYFGPGTRLTVT.